The sequence of this TCR beta chain was determined in a study of read filtering for tumor transcriptome and immune sequencing. Study context: DNase treatment preceded whole-transcriptome library preparation. Per sample, TCR-region reads ranged about 4 to 11 million by IR-seq, about 75 to 1273 by RNA-seq.

V was trimmed by 4 bases and J by 8 bases, leaving 15 bases between them. This CDR3 comprises 14 residues. CDR1 is LGHNA and CDR2 is YNFKEQ in the germline V gene. This clonotype was seen a few times. The target antigen is unknown. A read error may be the cause here, since a much bigger clone is one base away. At the time of active disease, bone marrow was collected from every patient. This library used roughly 400 ng RNA and molecular barcoded adaptors spanning alpha/delta and beta/gamma chains. TCRdb re-analysed the reads in MiXCR, keeping a single row per CDR3 protein. The data show 100,000 to 150,000 distinct CDR3 sequences, roughly an eighth seen once. General study points: Even smaller IR-seq throughput identified most shared clonotypes.

This clonotype was sampled from a donor aged 40 or over with multiple myeloma. Input material: a population of CD138-negative cells sorted from bone marrow. V and J are TRBV4-2 and TRBJ2-1, with D maybe TRBD1 (6 bases). The chain's CDR3 is CASSRSGTTYEQFF. As DNA, the CDR3 is TGTGCCAGCAGCCGGTCCGGGACAACCTATGAGCAGTTCTTC.